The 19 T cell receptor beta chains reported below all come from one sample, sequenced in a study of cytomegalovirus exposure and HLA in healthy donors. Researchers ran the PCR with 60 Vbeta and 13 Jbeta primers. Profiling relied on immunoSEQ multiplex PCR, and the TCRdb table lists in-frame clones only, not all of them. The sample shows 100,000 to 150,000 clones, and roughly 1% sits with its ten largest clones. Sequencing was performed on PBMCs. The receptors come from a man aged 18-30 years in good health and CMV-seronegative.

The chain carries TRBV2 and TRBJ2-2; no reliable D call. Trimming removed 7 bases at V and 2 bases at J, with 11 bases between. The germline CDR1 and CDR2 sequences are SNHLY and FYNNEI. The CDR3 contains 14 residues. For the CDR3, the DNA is TGTGCCAGCAAAGTCCAGGCCAACACCGGGGAGCTGTTTTTT. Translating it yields CASKVQANTGELFF.

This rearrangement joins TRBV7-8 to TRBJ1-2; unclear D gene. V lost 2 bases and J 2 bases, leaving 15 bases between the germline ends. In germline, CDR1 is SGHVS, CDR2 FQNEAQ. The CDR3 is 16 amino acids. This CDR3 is CASSLKTPGGNYGYTF. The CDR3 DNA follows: TGTGCCAGCAGCTTAAAAACCCCAGGTGGAAACTATGGCTACACCTTC.

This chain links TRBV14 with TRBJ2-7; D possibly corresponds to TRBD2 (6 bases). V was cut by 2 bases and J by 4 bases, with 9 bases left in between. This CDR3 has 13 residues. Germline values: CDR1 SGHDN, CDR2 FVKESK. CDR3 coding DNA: TGTGCCAGCAGCCAAACGGGAGAATACGAGCAGTACTTC. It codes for CASSQTGEYEQYF.

CDR3 DNA sequence: TGTGCCAGCAGCGTAGCAGTGGTCGGAGCGAACTATGGCTACACCTTC. This translates into CASSVAVVGANYGYTF. The chain employs TRBV9 and TRBJ1-2; no definite D call. The germline CDR1 and CDR2 sequences are SGDLS and YYNGEE. V gave up 0 bases and J gave up 2 bases, with 14 bases separating them. CDR3 length: 16 amino acids.

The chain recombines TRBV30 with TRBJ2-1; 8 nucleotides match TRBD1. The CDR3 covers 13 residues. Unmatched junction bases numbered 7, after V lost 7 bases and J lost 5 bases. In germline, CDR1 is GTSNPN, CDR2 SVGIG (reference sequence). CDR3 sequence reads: CAYWTGHNNEQFF. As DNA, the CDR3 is TGTGCCTATTGGACAGGGCACAACAATGAGCAGTTCTTC.

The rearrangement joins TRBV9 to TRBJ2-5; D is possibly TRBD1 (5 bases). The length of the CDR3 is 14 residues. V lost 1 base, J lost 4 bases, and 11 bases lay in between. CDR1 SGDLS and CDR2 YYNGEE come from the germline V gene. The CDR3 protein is CASSVLQESETQYF. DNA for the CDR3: TGTGCCAGCAGCGTATTACAGGAATCAGAGACCCAGTACTTC.

The CDR3 here is CASGDRQETQYF. The CDR3 bases are TGTGCTAGTGGGGACAGGCAAGAGACCCAGTACTTC. V and J are TRBV12-5 and TRBJ2-5, with 7 bases that match TRBD1. The V gene end was trimmed by 6 bases and the J gene end by 2 bases; junction bases not matched to a gene: 0. The CDR3 runs to 12 residues. Germline V gives CDR1 LGHNT, CDR2 FRNRAP.

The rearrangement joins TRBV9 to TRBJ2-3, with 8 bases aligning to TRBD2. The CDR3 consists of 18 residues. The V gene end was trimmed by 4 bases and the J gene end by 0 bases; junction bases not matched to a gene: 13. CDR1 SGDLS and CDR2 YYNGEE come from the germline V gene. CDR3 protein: CASSPSPSSGKSTDTQYF. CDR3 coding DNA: TGTGCCAGCAGCCCCTCCCCGAGTAGCGGGAAGAGCACAGATACGCAGTATTTT.

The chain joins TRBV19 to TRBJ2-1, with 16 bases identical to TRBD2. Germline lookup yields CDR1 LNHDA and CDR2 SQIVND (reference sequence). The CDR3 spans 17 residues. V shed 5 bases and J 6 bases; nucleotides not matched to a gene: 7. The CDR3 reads CASSSVGTSGRANEQFF. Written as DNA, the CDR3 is TGTGCCAGTAGTTCCGTCGGGACTAGCGGGAGGGCCAATGAGCAGTTCTTC.

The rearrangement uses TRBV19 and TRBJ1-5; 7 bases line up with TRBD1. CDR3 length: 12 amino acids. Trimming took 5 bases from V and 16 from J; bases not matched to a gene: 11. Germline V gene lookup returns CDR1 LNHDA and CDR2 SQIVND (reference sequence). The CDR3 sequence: CASSLLGQPLHF. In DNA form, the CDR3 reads TGTGCCAGTAGTCTTCTGGGACAGCCGTTACATTTT.

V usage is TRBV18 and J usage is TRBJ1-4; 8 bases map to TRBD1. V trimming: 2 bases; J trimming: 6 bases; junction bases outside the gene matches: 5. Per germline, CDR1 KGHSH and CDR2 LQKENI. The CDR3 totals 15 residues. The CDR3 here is CASSPNRGIDEKLFF. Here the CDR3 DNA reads TGTGCCAGCTCACCAAACAGGGGGATAGATGAAAAACTGTTTTTT.

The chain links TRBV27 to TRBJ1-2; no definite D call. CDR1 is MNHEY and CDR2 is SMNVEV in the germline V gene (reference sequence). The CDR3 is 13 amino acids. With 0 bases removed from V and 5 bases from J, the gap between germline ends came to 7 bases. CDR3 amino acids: CASSLSEGYGYTF. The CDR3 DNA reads TGTGCCAGCAGTTTATCTGAGGGATATGGCTACACCTTC.

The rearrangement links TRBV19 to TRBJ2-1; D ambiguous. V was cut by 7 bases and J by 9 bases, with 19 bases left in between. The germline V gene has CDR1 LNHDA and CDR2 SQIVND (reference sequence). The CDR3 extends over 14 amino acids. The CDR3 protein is CASTPYVNRGEQFF. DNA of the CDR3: TGTGCCAGTACCCCATACGTCAATAGAGGTGAGCAGTTCTTC.

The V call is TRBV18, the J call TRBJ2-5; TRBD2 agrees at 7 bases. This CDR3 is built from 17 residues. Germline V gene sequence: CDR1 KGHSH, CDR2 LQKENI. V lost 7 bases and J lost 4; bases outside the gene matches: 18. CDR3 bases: TGTGCCAGCTACACCTCCGGGGGGATAGAGGGTCGAGAGACCCAGTACTTC. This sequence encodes CASYTSGGIEGRETQYF.

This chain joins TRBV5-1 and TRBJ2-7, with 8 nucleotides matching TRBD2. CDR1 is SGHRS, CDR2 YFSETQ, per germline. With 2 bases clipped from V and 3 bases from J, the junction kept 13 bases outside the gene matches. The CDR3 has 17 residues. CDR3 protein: CASSFGFYEGLDYEQYF. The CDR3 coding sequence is TGCGCCAGCAGCTTTGGATTTTACGAGGGACTAGACTACGAGCAGTACTTC.

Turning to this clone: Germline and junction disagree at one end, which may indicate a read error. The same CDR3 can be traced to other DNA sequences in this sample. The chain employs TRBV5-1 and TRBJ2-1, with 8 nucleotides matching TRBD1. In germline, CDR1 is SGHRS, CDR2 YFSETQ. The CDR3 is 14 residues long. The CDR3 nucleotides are TGTGCCAGCAGCTTGGACAGGGCCTACAATGAGCAGTTCTTC. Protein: CASSLDRAYNEQFF.

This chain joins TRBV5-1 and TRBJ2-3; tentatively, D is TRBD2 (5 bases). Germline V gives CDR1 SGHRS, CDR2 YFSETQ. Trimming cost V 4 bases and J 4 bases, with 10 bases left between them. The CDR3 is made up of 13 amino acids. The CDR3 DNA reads TGCGCCAGCAGCCCCACGGAGGCAGATACGCAGTATTTT. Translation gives CASSPTEADTQYF.

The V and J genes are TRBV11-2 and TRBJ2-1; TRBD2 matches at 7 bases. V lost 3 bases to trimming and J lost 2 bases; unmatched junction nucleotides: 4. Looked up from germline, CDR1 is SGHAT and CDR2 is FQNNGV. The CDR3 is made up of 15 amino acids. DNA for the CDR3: TGTGCCAGCAGCTTGGAAGCGGGGACCTACAATGAGCAGTTCTTC. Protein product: CASSLEAGTYNEQFF. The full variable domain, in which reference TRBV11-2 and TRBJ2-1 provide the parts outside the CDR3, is EAGVAQSPRYKIIEKRQSVAFWCNPISGHATLYWYQQILGQGPKLLIQFQNNGVVDDSQLPKDRFSAERLKGVDSTLKIQPAKLEDSAVYLCASSLEAGTYNEQFFGPGTRLTVL.

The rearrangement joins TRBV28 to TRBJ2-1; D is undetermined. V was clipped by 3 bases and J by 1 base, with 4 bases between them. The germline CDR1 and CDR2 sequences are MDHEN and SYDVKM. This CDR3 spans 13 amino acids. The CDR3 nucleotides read TGTGCCAGCAGTTTCTTTTCCTACAATGAGCAGTTCTTC. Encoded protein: CASSFFSYNEQFF. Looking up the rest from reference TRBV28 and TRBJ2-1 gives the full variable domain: DVKVTQSSRYLVKRTGEKVFLECVQDMDHENMFWYRQDPGLGLRLIYFSYDVKMKEKGDIPEGYSVSREKKERFSLILESASTNQTSMYLCASSFFSYNEQFFGPGTRLTVL.